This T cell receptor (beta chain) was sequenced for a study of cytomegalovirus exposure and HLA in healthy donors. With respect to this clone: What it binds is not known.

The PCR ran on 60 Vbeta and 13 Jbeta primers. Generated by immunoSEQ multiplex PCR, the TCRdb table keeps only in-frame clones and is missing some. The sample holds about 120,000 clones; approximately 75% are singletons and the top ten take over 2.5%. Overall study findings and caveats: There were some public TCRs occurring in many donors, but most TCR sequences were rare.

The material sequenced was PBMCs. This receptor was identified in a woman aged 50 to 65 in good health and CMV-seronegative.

The CDR3 coding sequence is TGTGCTAGTGGTTTTCTGGGGGTGAGGGTGGAGGGCTACGAGCAGTACTTC. Translated: CASGFLGVRVEGYEQYF. This chain uses TRBV12-5 with TRBJ2-7; possible D gene TRBD2, 6 bases. With 3 bases removed from V and 3 bases from J, the gap between germline ends came to 21 bases. CDR3 length: 17 residues. CDR1 LGHNT and CDR2 FRNRAP come from the germline V gene.